This entry concerns a single T cell receptor (beta chain). Antigen: not known. After skipping T cell sorting, the authors isolated total RNA from whole blood. Researchers used template switching to add UMIs featuring a 6-nucleotide sample barcode. Both the TCRalpha cDNA and the TCRbeta cDNA were taken through two nested PCRs, lasting about 16 and 10 cycles. Using the 5' RACE reads, TCRdb records one entry per CDR3 protein without DNA. This sample contains 440,000 or so distinct CDR3 sequences. This specimen belongs to a study of monozygotic twins with inflammatory bowel disease. Study-wide findings and caveats: Patient repertoire variability may have increased through differing immunosuppressive treatments.

The CDR3 is 16 amino acids. Germline values: CDR1 SGHRS, CDR2 YFSETQ. The clonotype was recovered from a human donor with ulcerative colitis or Crohn's disease, or a healthy co-twin of an affected twin (not recorded which). Sequencing was carried out using blood. The gene calls are TRBV5-1 and TRBJ2-2; the TCRdb D gene call, TRBD2, has no DNA to confirm it. The chain's CDR3 is CASSLGTSGPPGELFF.